Below, 8 T cell receptor beta chains from the same sample are listed, as sequenced in a study of OX40 agonist ivuxolimab in advanced cancers. Library preparation was by the immunoSEQ multiplex PCR assay. This is the immuneACCESS table as TCRdb keeps it, with only in-frame sequences that have V and J called. A part of the clones is gone; compared with another copy, unresolved V genes explain less than half, and the rest is unexplained. Counted in this sample were approximately 70,000 clones; roughly four fifths of them appeared once. The ten most abundant clones make up about 0.41% of the sample. Sequenced here: CD4+ or CD8+ T cells sorted from blood, sampled in a trial of the OX40 agonist ivuxolimab. The receptor source for this set is an adult with an advanced solid tumor such as melanoma, head and neck, liver or kidney cancer.

The chain is built from TRBV18 and TRBJ2-5; D possibly corresponds to TRBD2 (6 bases). Trimming took 6 bases from V and 2 from J, leaving 13 bases between them. CDR3 size: 14 residues. The germline CDR1 and CDR2 sequences are KGHSH and LQKENI. The CDR3 protein is CASSYGTLQETQYF. CDR3 nucleotide sequence: TGTGCCAGCTCTTACGGGACTCTACAAGAGACCCAGTACTTC.

This clone has a handful of counts. This chain links TRBV21-1 with TRBJ1-5; the D call TRBD1 from the table was never checked on the DNA. TRBV21-1 is deemed a pseudogene. The CDR3 has 17 residues. CDR3 region: CASSRTGTGKSNQPQHF. The CDR3 DNA follows: TGTGCCAGCAGCAGGACCGGGACAGGGAAAAGTAATCAGCCCCAGCATTTT.

The chain links TRBV6-6 to TRBJ1-1, with no clear D. Trimming cost V 5 bases and J 5 bases, with 12 bases left between them. The CDR3 totals 13 residues. The V gene's germline CDR1 is MNHNY and CDR2 SVGAGI (reference sequence). The CDR3 reads CASSRGERTEAFF. Written as DNA, the CDR3 is TGTGCCAGCAGTAGAGGTGAACGGACTGAAGCTTTCTTT.

The sample holds many counts of this clone. V gene TRBV2 combines with J gene TRBJ1-2; TRBD1 is a possible D gene (5 bases). The CDR3 has 14 residues. The V gene's germline CDR1 is SNHLY and CDR2 FYNNEI. Trimming pared 6 bases from V and 2 bases from J, leaving 13 bases between. The CDR3 sequence is CASRDQGANYGYTF. Written as DNA, the CDR3 is TGTGCCAGCAGGGATCAAGGGGCGAACTATGGCTACACCTTC.

The rearrangement links TRBV20-1 to TRBJ2-7; a weak D match, TRBD1 (6 bases). V was pared by 5 bases and J by 6 bases, with 11 bases between. The CDR3 is 11 residues long. CDR1 is DFQATT, CDR2 SNEGSKA, per germline (reference sequence). The CDR3 is CSAVDSGEQYF. The CDR3 DNA reads as TGCAGTGCTGTGGACAGTGGCGAGCAGTACTTC.

V usage is TRBV7-2 and J usage is TRBJ2-7; 9 bases fit TRBD2. This CDR3 has 13 amino acids. The trim removed 5 bases at V and 5 bases at J, leaving 4 bases unmatched. Germline CDR1 and CDR2: SGHTA and FQGNSA. This CDR3 is CASSPRTSDEQYF. Here the CDR3 DNA reads TGTGCCAGCAGCCCCCGGACTAGCGACGAGCAGTACTTC. The variable domain in full, completed from reference TRBV7-2 and TRBJ2-7, reads GAGVSQSPSNKVTEKGKDVELRCDPISGHTALYWYRQSLGQGLEFLIYFQGNSAPDKSGLPSDRFSAERTGGSVSTLTIQRTQQEDSAVYLCASSPRTSDEQYFGPGTRLTVT.

This rearrangement joins TRBV6-1 to TRBJ2-3; D not certain. Trimming pared 3 bases from V and 5 bases from J, leaving 12 bases between. CDR1 is MNHNS and CDR2 is SASEGT in the germline V gene. The CDR3 totals 14 residues. CDR3 DNA: TGTGCCAGCAGTGAGAGACACGTCCGAGATACGCAGTATTTT. Residues: CASSERHVRDTQYF.

J is TRBJ2-7 and V is TRBV6-4; 9 bases line up with TRBD1. Germline CDR1 and CDR2: MRHNA and SNTAGT. The ends lost 7 bases at V and 5 bases at J; junction bases unmatched: 6. The CDR3 is 13 amino acids. The CDR3 coding sequence is TGTGCCAGCACCGGACAGGGGAGGCACGAGCAGTACGTC. Amino acid sequence: CASTGQGRHEQYV.